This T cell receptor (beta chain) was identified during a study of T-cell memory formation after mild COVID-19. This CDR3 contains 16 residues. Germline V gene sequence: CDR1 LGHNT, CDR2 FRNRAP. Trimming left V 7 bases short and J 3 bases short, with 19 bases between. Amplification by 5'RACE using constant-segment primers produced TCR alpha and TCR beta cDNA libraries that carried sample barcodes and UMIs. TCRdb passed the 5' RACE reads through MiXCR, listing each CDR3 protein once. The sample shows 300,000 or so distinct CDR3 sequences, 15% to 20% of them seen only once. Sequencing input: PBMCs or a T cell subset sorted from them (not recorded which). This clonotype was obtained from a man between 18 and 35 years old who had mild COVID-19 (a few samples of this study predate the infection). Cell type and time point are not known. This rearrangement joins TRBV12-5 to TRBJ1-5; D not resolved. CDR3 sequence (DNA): TGTGCTAGTGCCTCGGACGGGGAAAATTACAATCAGCCCCAGCATTTT. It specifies CASASDGENYNQPQHF. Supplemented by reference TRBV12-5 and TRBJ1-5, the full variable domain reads DARVTQTPRHKVTEMGQEVTMRCQPILGHNTVFWYRQTMMQGLELLAYFRNRAPLDDSGMPKDRFSAEMPDATLATLKIQPSEPRDSAVYFCASASDGENYNQPQHFGDGTRLSIL.